This note documents a single TCR beta chain sequence. The antigen remains undetermined. This sample stems from a study of shared clonotypes between healthy human individuals. The repertoire was sequenced with immunoSEQ multiplex PCR; TCRdb's copy has only in-frame clones and lacks some. Among about 960,000 clones listed, more than 75% were seen once. Study conclusions and caveats: On the whole, naive subsets had larger estimated richness than memory subsets had. Compared with clonotypes that all four donors shared, non-shared clonotypes had lower generation probabilities. Rarefaction curves obtained for sorted subsets showed sequencing incomplete despite large depth.

This CDR3 is 15 amino acids long. Trimming cost V 0 bases and J 5 bases, with 13 bases left between them. From germline, CDR1 is SGHTA and CDR2 FQGTGA. This TCR was sampled from a man younger than 35 in good health. The chain employs TRBV7-3 and TRBJ2-5, with D perhaps TRBD1 or TRBD2 (5 bases each). The sample was memory CD4+ T cells sorted from blood. This sample's subset: CD45RA-negative fraction. The DNA of the CDR3 is TGTGCCAGCAGCTTAACACGGACTGAGGGGGAGACCCAGTACTTC. Its translation is CASSLTRTEGETQYF. The whole variable domain, filled in from reference TRBV7-3 and TRBJ2-5, reads GAGVSQTPSNKVTEKGKYVELRCDPISGHTALYWYRQSLGQGPEFLIYFQGTGAADDSGLPNDRFFAVRPEGSVSTLKIQRTERGDSAVYLCASSLTRTEGETQYFGPGTRLLVL.